This T cell receptor beta chain is from a study of identical twins. Whole-study findings and limits: Zero-insertion analyses could be partly confounded by invariant MAIT and iNKT cells.

This clonotype was seen only a few times. What it binds is not known. With 5 bases removed from V and 2 bases from J, the gap between germline ends came to 7 bases. This CDR3 has 12 residues. Germline V CDR1 and CDR2: SQVTM, ANQGSEA. A single record per CDR3 protein comes from TCRdb applying MiXCR to the 5' RACE reads. This sample has about 530,000 distinct CDR3 sequences, with about 20% found just once. These data were likewise used in another study, on yellow fever vaccine responses in identical twins.

The rearrangement links TRBV29-1 to TRBJ1-5; D not resolved. The TCR comes from a woman aged 18-29 years in good health. The sample consisted of CD4+ T cells sorted from blood. The CDR3 nucleotides are TGCAGCGTTCGGCAGGGCAATCAGCCCCAGCATTTT. Its protein is CSVRQGNQPQHF.